One sample yielded the 25 T cell receptor beta chains listed below, sequenced in a study of T-cell memory formation after mild COVID-19. TCRdb used MiXCR to reprocess the 5' RACE reads, holding one entry per CDR3 protein. The profile covers tens of thousands of distinct CDR3 sequences, with roughly 25% appearing a single time and roughly 39% taken by the ten largest. Sequenced input: PBMCs or a T cell subset sorted from them (not recorded which). The receptors shown here come from a man younger than 35 who had mild COVID-19 (a few samples of this study predate the infection). Cell type and time point are not known.

The chain joins TRBV7-6 to TRBJ2-3; D uncertain. Germline V gives CDR1 SGHVS, CDR2 FNYEAQ. The V end lost 0 bases, the J end lost 2 bases, and 9 bases lay between the germline ends. The CDR3 spans 15 residues. The CDR3 region has the DNA TGTGCCAGCAGCTTAGCGTGGGGTACCACAGATACGCAGTATTTT. Translating gives CASSLAWGTTDTQYF.

CDR3 DNA: TGTGCCAGCAGCCACAGGGAATTCCGAACTAATGAAAAACTGTTTTTT. Its protein product is CASSHREFRTNEKLFF. The rearrangement joins TRBV6-5 to TRBJ1-4, with a possible D match to TRBD1 (6 bases). CDR1 and CDR2 (germline): MNHEY, SVGAGI. The CDR3 extends over 16 amino acids. V was cut by 6 bases and J by 1 base, with 15 bases left in between.

This chain uses TRBV29-1 with TRBJ2-1, with D maybe TRBD1 (5 bases). There are 13 residues in the CDR3. The germline V gene encodes CDR1 SQVTM and CDR2 ANQGSEA. The V end lost 8 bases, the J end lost 5 bases, and 16 bases lay between the germline ends. Here the CDR3 DNA reads TGCAGCTCCGAAGGGGCCACTCACAATGAGCAGTTCTTC. This translates into CSSEGATHNEQFF.

V gene TRBV6-2 or TRBV6-3 combines with J gene TRBJ2-5; the D is unclear. CDR1 and CDR2 from the germline V gene are MNHEY and SVGEGT. This CDR3 has 11 residues. Trimming took off 2 bases at V and 5 bases at J, with 3 bases between the two ends. The CDR3 sequence: CASSYGETQYF. CDR3 coding DNA: TGTGCCAGCAGTTACGGGGAGACCCAGTACTTC.

This clonotype has more than one count but fewer than ten. V and J are TRBV5-5 and TRBJ1-4, with unresolved D. Germline V gene lookup returns CDR1 SGHKS and CDR2 YYEKEE (reference sequence). The CDR3 covers 16 residues. Trimming left V 2 bases short and J 0 bases short, with 11 bases between. The CDR3 nucleotides are TGTGCCAGCAGCTTTTACTACGGTGCAACTAATGAAAAACTGTTTTTT. Translation gives CASSFYYGATNEKLFF.

Only a few counts were recorded for this clonotype. J is TRBJ1-1 and V is TRBV7-8, with D uncertain. From germline, CDR1 is SGHVS and CDR2 FQNEAQ. V was shortened by 6 bases and J by 1 base, with 15 bases between the two germline ends. The CDR3 totals 15 residues. CDR3 sequence (DNA): TGTGCCAGCAGGGCGTACGGGCAGCGGAACACTGAAGCTTTCTTT. Protein: CASRAYGQRNTEAFF.

In its sample, this clonotype was seen a few times. The chain couples TRBV29-1 to TRBJ2-1; TRBD2 matches at 9 bases. The CDR3 is made up of 14 amino acids. V dropped 4 bases and J dropped 9; count of bases not matched to a gene: 10. CDR1 is SQVTM and CDR2 is ANQGSEA in the germline V gene. The CDR3 reads CSVATGLAGIEQFF. The CDR3 region has the DNA TGCAGCGTTGCGACGGGGCTAGCGGGAATTGAGCAGTTCTTC.

This chain connects TRBV20-1 to TRBJ1-1; D is unclear. V lost 1 base and J 3 bases, leaving 6 bases between the germline ends. CDR1 and CDR2 (germline): DFQATT, SNEGSKA (reference sequence). This CDR3 region has 12 residues. CDR3: CSARARDTEAFF. The CDR3 DNA follows: TGCAGTGCTAGAGCTAGGGACACTGAAGCTTTCTTT.

The rearrangement links TRBV28 to TRBJ1-5; possibly TRBD1 for D (5 bases). Trimming removed 6 bases at V and 2 bases at J, with 14 bases between. CDR1 is MDHEN and CDR2 is SYDVKM in the germline V gene. The CDR3 runs 15 residues. CDR3 DNA: TGTGCCAGCAGCCGAGGGGCAGGGCGCAATCAGCCCCAGCATTTT. It translates to CASSRGAGRNQPQHF.

This clonotype came up a few times. V usage is TRBV7-9 and J usage is TRBJ2-1, with 7 bases matching TRBD1. Per the germline V gene, CDR1 is SEHNR and CDR2 is FQNEAQ (reference sequence). The CDR3 extends over 15 amino acids. V dropped 5 bases and J dropped 4; count of bases not matched to a gene: 8. This chain's CDR3 is CASSIRQGPYNEQFF. The CDR3 bases are TGTGCCAGCAGCATACGACAGGGACCTTACAATGAGCAGTTCTTC. Full variable domain (outside the CDR3, taken from reference TRBV7-9 and TRBJ2-1): DTGVSQNPRHKITKRGQNVTFRCDPISEHNRLYWYRQTLGQGPEFLTYFQNEAQLEKSRLLSDRFSAERPKGSFSTLEIQRTEQGDSAMYLCASSIRQGPYNEQFFGPGTRLTVL.

This clonotype was recorded a few times. V and J are TRBV6-2 or TRBV6-3 and TRBJ2-3, with D possibly being TRBD1 or TRBD2 (5 bases each). The CDR3 consists of 15 residues. CDR1 and CDR2 from the germline V gene are MNHEY and SVGEGT. The V gene lost 6 bases and the J gene lost 2 bases, with 15 bases spanning the gap. CDR3 coding DNA: TGTGCCAGCAGGGAGGATGACAGACCCACAGATACGCAGTATTTT. As protein: CASREDDRPTDTQYF.

By its share, this clonotype is medium-sized. The V gene is TRBV4-1, the J gene TRBJ2-5; 7 bases align to TRBD2. Per the germline V gene, CDR1 is MGHRA and CDR2 is YSYEKL. The CDR3 totals 16 residues. V was clipped by 4 bases and J by 3 bases; unmatched bases: 11. The DNA of the CDR3 is TGCGCCAGCAGCCCCTCCCCGGGAGGAAAAAAAGAGACCCAGTACTTC. It codes for CASSPSPGGKKETQYF.

This clonotype was counted only a few times. This CDR3 is CASSYTGTEPQETQYF. The CDR3 region has the DNA TGTGCCAGCAGCTATACGGGTACGGAACCCCAAGAGACCCAGTACTTC. The genes are TRBV7-8 and TRBJ2-5; no clear D. Trimming shortened V by 4 bases and J by 1 base, and 16 bases separated the two germline ends. The germline CDR1 and CDR2 sequences are SGHVS and FQNEAQ. This CDR3 is 16 amino acids long.

This rearrangement joins TRBV4-1 to TRBJ1-2, with D unclear. Per germline, CDR1 MGHRA and CDR2 YSYEKL. The CDR3 is 18 residues long. Trimming cost V 7 bases and J 0 bases, with 24 bases left between them. The CDR3 loop is CASTLSMNRGTSNYGYTF. CDR3 bases: TGCGCCAGCACCCTCTCCATGAACCGGGGAACCTCTAACTATGGCTACACCTTC.

In its sample, this clonotype was seen a few times. The chain recombines TRBV3-1 with TRBJ2-3; D is ambiguous. Trimming left V 1 base short and J 1 base short, with 9 bases between. CDR1 LGHDT and CDR2 YNNKEL come from the germline V gene (reference sequence). The CDR3 is 15 residues long. This chain's CDR3 is CASSQGDTGTDTQYF. The CDR3 DNA is TGTGCCAGCAGCCAAGGAGATACCGGCACAGATACGCAGTATTTT.

The rearrangement links TRBV9 to TRBJ2-5, with D tentatively TRBD1 (5 bases). Trimming stripped 4 bases from V and 5 bases from J, with 9 bases between. Germline V CDR1 and CDR2: SGDLS, YYNGEE. The CDR3 extends over 12 amino acids. CDR3 region: CASSLPGETQYF. The CDR3 nucleotides are TGTGCCAGCAGCCTCCCAGGGGAGACCCAGTACTTC.

This chain connects TRBV5-5 to TRBJ2-5; D may correspond to TRBD1 or TRBD2 (5 bases each). Germline CDR1 reads SGHKS; CDR2 reads YYEKEE (reference sequence). Trimming shortened V by 4 bases and J by 4 bases, and 11 bases separated the two germline ends. The CDR3 loop spans 13 amino acids. In DNA form, the CDR3 reads TGTGCCAGCAGCCCCGGGACGGCAGAGACCCAGTACTTC. Its protein is CASSPGTAETQYF. The full variable domain, rest sourced from reference TRBV5-5 and TRBJ2-5, is DAGVTQSPTHLIKTRGQQVTLRCSPISGHKSVSWYQQVLGQGPQFIFQYYEKEERGRGNFPDRFSARQFPNYSSELNVNALLLGDSALYLCASSPGTAETQYFGPGTRLLVL.

This clonotype was counted only a few times. The chain has TRBV7-9 and TRBJ2-1; D gene ambiguous. The V gene's germline CDR1 is SEHNR and CDR2 FQNEAQ (reference sequence). Trimming cost V 7 bases and J 10 bases, with 11 bases left between them. The CDR3 has 11 residues. Here the CDR3 reads CASNPLVEQFF. DNA of the CDR3: TGTGCCAGCAACCCTCTGGTCGAGCAGTTCTTC. Combining the CDR3 with reference TRBV7-9 and TRBJ2-1 gives the whole variable domain DTGVSQNPRHKITKRGQNVTFRCDPISEHNRLYWYRQTLGQGPEFLTYFQNEAQLEKSRLLSDRFSAERPKGSFSTLEIQRTEQGDSAMYLCASNPLVEQFFGPGTRLTVL.

This clonotype has a count of ten or more. This sequence joins TRBV20-1 and TRBJ2-1; TRBD1 matches 8 bases. The V gene's germline CDR1 is DFQATT and CDR2 SNEGSKA (reference sequence). J gave up 4 bases and V 2 bases, and 7 bases lay outside the gene matches. CDR3 length: 15 amino acids. The chain's CDR3 is CSARSPGQAYNEQFF. For the CDR3, the DNA is TGCAGTGCTAGATCACCGGGACAGGCATACAATGAGCAGTTCTTC.

A few counts support this clonotype. V is TRBV4-2 and J is TRBJ2-1; D is unclear. The CDR3 extends over 13 amino acids. V was shortened by 3 bases and J by 7 bases, with 10 bases between the two germline ends. Germline CDR1 LGHNA, CDR2 YNFKEQ. CDR3 sequence (DNA): TGTGCCAGCAGCCAGGTGGAATCAAATGAGCAGTTCTTC. Protein: CASSQVESNEQFF.

This clonotype was observed a few times. The CDR3 protein is CASSRTRDYEQYF. CDR3 nucleotides: TGCGCCAGCAGCCGAACACGAGATTACGAGCAGTACTTC. The genes are TRBV4-1 and TRBJ2-7; D is unresolved. The CDR3 is made up of 13 amino acids. Trimming took 4 bases from V and 4 from J, leaving 11 bases between them. In germline, CDR1 is MGHRA, CDR2 YSYEKL.

This clonotype was observed a handful of times. This sequence joins TRBV6-2 or TRBV6-3 and TRBJ1-1; no firm D call. From germline, CDR1 is MNHEY and CDR2 SVGEGT. Deletions cut 7 bases from V and 6 bases from J, with 24 bases between. The CDR3 is 16 amino acids. The CDR3 loop reads CASTFLGVPVVSEAFF. The CDR3 DNA follows: TGTGCCAGCACCTTCCTCGGGGTTCCGGTGGTTTCTGAAGCTTTCTTT.

The chain combines TRBV27 with TRBJ2-3; 11 positions agree with TRBD1. The CDR3 has 17 residues. Germline V lookup: CDR1 MNHEY, CDR2 SMNVEV (reference sequence). V lost 5 bases, J lost 2 bases, and 9 bases stayed unmatched. The CDR3 protein is CASSPTRTGGLTDTQYF. CDR3 coding DNA: TGTGCCAGCAGTCCAACTCGGACAGGGGGCCTCACAGATACGCAGTATTTT.

This clonotype was seen at least ten times. The chain has TRBV5-5 and TRBJ2-3, with TRBD2 as a possible D gene (5 bases). The germline V and J ends were trimmed by 3 bases and 1 base, with 12 bases remaining between them. CDR3 length: 15 amino acids. Germline-derived CDR1 and CDR2 are SGHKS and YYEKEE (reference sequence). The CDR3 bases are TGTGCCAGCAGCTCCCCCTCCGGGGGCACAGATACGCAGTATTTT. Its protein is CASSSPSGGTDTQYF. The full variable domain, in which reference TRBV5-5 and TRBJ2-3 provide the parts outside the CDR3, is DAGVTQSPTHLIKTRGQQVTLRCSPISGHKSVSWYQQVLGQGPQFIFQYYEKEERGRGNFPDRFSARQFPNYSSELNVNALLLGDSALYLCASSSPSGGTDTQYFGPGTRLTVL.

For the CDR3, the DNA is TGTGCCAGCAGTTCAGGGCCTAGAAGTGAGCAGTTCTTC. It codes for CASSSGPRSEQFF. The rearrangement uses TRBV6-5 and TRBJ2-1; TRBD1 is a possible D gene (5 bases). The CDR3 is 13 amino acids. Trimming took 4 bases from V and 9 from J, leaving 13 bases between them. Germline CDR1 is MNHEY and CDR2 is SVGAGI.